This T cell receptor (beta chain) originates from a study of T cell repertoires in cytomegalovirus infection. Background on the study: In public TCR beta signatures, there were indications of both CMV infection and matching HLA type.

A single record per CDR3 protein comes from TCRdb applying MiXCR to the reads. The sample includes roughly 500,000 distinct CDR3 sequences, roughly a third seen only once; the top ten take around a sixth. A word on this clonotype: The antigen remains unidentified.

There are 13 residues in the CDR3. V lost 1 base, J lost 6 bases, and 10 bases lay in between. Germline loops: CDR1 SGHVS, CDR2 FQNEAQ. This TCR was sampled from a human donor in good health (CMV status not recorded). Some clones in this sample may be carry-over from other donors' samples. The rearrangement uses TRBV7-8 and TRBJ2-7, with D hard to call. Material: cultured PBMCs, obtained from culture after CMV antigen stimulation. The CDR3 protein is CASSLVSGVEQYF. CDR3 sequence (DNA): TGTGCCAGCAGCTTAGTTAGTGGGGTCGAGCAGTACTTC.